Shown below are 10 T cell receptor beta chains from a single sample sequenced in a study of cytomegalovirus exposure and HLA in healthy donors. Primers: 60 Vbeta forward and 13 Jbeta reverse. Data came from immunoSEQ multiplex PCR; TCRdb stores just in-frame clones and leaves some out. The data contain around 200,000 clones, about four fifths of them singletons. Material: PBMCs. All receptors come from a middle-aged man in good health and CMV-seropositive.

This clone was found a few times. The J gene is TRBJ2-3, the V gene TRBV9; TRBD2 might be the D (5 bases). The V gene's germline CDR1 is SGDLS and CDR2 YYNGEE. With 3 bases removed from V and 3 bases from J, the gap between germline ends came to 14 bases. This CDR3 contains 15 residues. The CDR3: CASSGRGFSTDTQYF. CDR3 nucleotides: TGTGCCAGCAGCGGCCGGGGTTTTTCAACAGATACGCAGTATTTT. The variable domain in full, completed from reference TRBV9 and TRBJ2-3, reads DSGVTQTPKHLITATGQRVTLRCSPRSGDLSVYWYQQSLDQGLQFLIQYYNGEERAKGNILERFSAQQFPDLHSELNLSSLELGDSALYFCASSGRGFSTDTQYFGPGTRLTVL.

The chain combines TRBV25-1 with TRBJ2-7; tentative D call: TRBD2 (6 bases). This CDR3 is built from 14 residues. Germline loops: CDR1 MGHDK, CDR2 SYGVNS. Trimming removed 5 bases from V and 2 bases from J, with 13 bases in between. The chain's CDR3 is CASSMGTSTYEQYF. The CDR3 DNA follows: TGTGCCAGCAGTATGGGGACTTCAACCTACGAGCAGTACTTC.

The genes are TRBV7-3 and TRBJ2-5; TRBD1 agrees at 7 bases. Unmatched junction bases numbered 3, after V lost 0 bases and J lost 2 bases. This CDR3 is built from 15 residues. Looked up from germline, CDR1 is SGHTA and CDR2 is FQGTGA. The CDR3: CASSLTGTDQETQYF. CDR3 nucleotides: TGTGCCAGCAGCTTAACCGGGACAGATCAAGAGACCCAGTACTTC.

The rearrangement uses TRBV5-6 and TRBJ1-3; tentatively, D is TRBD1 (5 bases). Germline V CDR1 and CDR2: SGHDT, YYEEEE. This CDR3 contains 14 residues. The V and J ends lost 2 bases and 1 base respectively, with 7 bases between them. CDR3 sequence (DNA): TGTGCCAGCAGCTTTCCAGGGTCTGGAAACACCATATATTTT. This translates into CASSFPGSGNTIYF. Complete variable domain (other parts from reference TRBV5-6 and TRBJ1-3): DAGVTQSPTHLIKTRGQQVTLRCSPKSGHDTVSWYQQALGQGPQFIFQYYEEEERQRGNFPDRFSGHQFPNYSSELNVNALLLGDSALYLCASSFPGSGNTIYFGEGSWLTVV.

The rearrangement links TRBV7-9 to TRBJ2-1; D is possibly TRBD2 (6 bases). Germline V lookup: CDR1 SEHNR, CDR2 FQNEAQ (reference sequence). The CDR3 runs 12 residues. Deletions cut 4 bases from V and 10 bases from J, with 11 bases between. The CDR3 loop is CASSWILAEQFF. The CDR3 DNA reads as TGTGCCAGCAGCTGGATTCTAGCGGAGCAGTTCTTC. Full variable domain (missing parts from reference TRBV7-9 and TRBJ2-1): DTGVSQNPRHKITKRGQNVTFRCDPISEHNRLYWYRQTLGQGPEFLTYFQNEAQLEKSRLLSDRFSAERPKGSFSTLEIQRTEQGDSAMYLCASSWILAEQFFGPGTRLTVL.

J is TRBJ1-1 and V is TRBV11-2; 8 bases are shared with TRBD1. The germline V gene has CDR1 SGHAT and CDR2 FQNNGV. V shed 6 bases, J shed 5 bases, and the junction held 8 bases outside the gene matches. The CDR3 has 14 amino acids. CDR3: CASRNSGGRTEAFF. Written as DNA, the CDR3 is TGTGCCAGCAGAAATTCAGGGGGCCGGACTGAAGCTTTCTTT.

J is TRBJ1-1 and V is TRBV10-3; 11 bases are shared with TRBD1. After removal of 6 bases from V and 6 bases from J, the junction contained 12 bases not matched to a gene. The CDR3 spans 16 residues. Looked up from germline, CDR1 is ENHRY and CDR2 is SYGVKD. The CDR3 spells CAISPLGQGGKAEAFF. The CDR3 nucleotides read TGTGCCATCAGCCCGTTGGGACAGGGGGGTAAGGCTGAAGCTTTCTTT.

This CDR3 is CASSGLAGSPSTDTQYF. In DNA, the CDR3 is TGTGCCAGTAGTGGACTAGCGGGGTCCCCTTCCACAGATACGCAGTATTTT. The V and J genes are TRBV19 and TRBJ2-3; 12 bases align to TRBD2. The length of the CDR3 is 17 residues. Germline loops: CDR1 LNHDA, CDR2 SQIVND (reference sequence). J was trimmed by 2 bases and V by 5 bases; bases with no gene match: 8.

V and J are TRBV2 and TRBJ2-7; 13 bases agree with TRBD2. Unmatched junction bases numbered 8, after V lost 6 bases and J lost 3 bases. Germline CDR1 and CDR2: SNHLY and FYNNEI. The CDR3 runs to 16 residues. The CDR3 DNA reads as TGTGCCAGCAGCGGACTAGCGGGAGTGGGGGGCTACGAGCAGTACGTC. Protein: CASSGLAGVGGYEQYV.

The chain is built from TRBV5-4 and TRBJ2-7; D might be TRBD2 (6 bases). V was pared by 0 bases and J by 1 base, with 11 bases between. Germline lookup yields CDR1 SGHNT and CDR2 YYREEE (reference sequence). The CDR3 extends over 15 amino acids. Here the CDR3 DNA reads TGTGCCAGCAGCTTGGCAGGGACTGGGTCCTACGAGCAGTACTTC. It is translated as CASSLAGTGSYEQYF. The full variable domain, its missing parts supplied by reference TRBV5-4 and TRBJ2-7, is ETGVTQSPTHLIKTRGQQVTLRCSSQSGHNTVSWYQQALGQGPQFIFQYYREEENGRGNFPPRFSGLQFPNYSSELNVNALELDDSALYLCASSLAGTGSYEQYFGPGTRLTVT.